The text below deals with one T cell receptor beta chain. The target antigen is unknown. Unique molecular identifiers were incorporated during preparation of the TCRbeta library. TCRdb passed the PCR reads through MiXCR, listing each CDR3 protein once. The sample consists of 250,000 to 300,000 distinct CDR3 sequences, roughly 7.8% of them appearing once. This record belongs to a study of T-cell reconstitution after alpha-beta-depleted transplantation in children. CDR3 length equals 15 residues. Germline lookup yields CDR1 MNHNS and CDR2 SASEGT. V was shortened by 0 bases and J by 10 bases, with 16 bases between the two germline ends. Findings and caveats of the study: From surviving recipient T cells and thymic progenitors came the high day-60 TCRbeta diversity observed in some patients. Two months or so post-transplant, alpha-beta T cells reportedly derived from several hundred expanded graft clones. One year post-transplant, T-cell counts and diversity were largely derived from T cells produced anew.

This rearrangement joins TRBV6-1 to TRBJ2-1; D unclear. This specimen consisted of peripheral blood, obtained 360 days after TCRalphabeta/CD19-depleted stem cell transplant. The clonotype originates from a female patient aged 2 to 10 who had a stem cell transplant for Fanconi anemia, so the T cells may come from the graft donor. CDR3 in DNA: TGTGCCAGCAGTGAAGCCTTTGACCGGGCCGAGGAGCAGTTCTTC. It is translated as CASSEAFDRAEEQFF.